A selection of T cell receptor beta chains follows, all from one sample in a study of cytomegalovirus exposure and HLA in healthy donors. The data were produced by immunoSEQ multiplex PCR, yet TCRdb's version contains in-frame clones alone and is incomplete. The sample comprises some 100,000 clones, 76% of which are singletons, and 9.5% to 15% rests with the top ten. The specimen was PBMCs. These receptors were obtained from a woman between 40 and 50 years old in good health and CMV-seropositive. Both conserved end residues are part of each CDR3. A D gene is named only where the DNA matches it firmly. The size field is filled for only some rows; it gives once, few, many or a size class.

V gene,clone size,J gene,D gene,CDR3 protein,CDR3 DNA
TRBV5-6,-,TRBJ2-3,-,CASSLPGLGADTQYF,TGTGCCAGCAGCCTCCCGGGTTTAGGGGCAGATACGCAGTATTTT
TRBV6-5,-,TRBJ1-2,-,CASSLTGVYIYGYTF,TGTGCCAGCAGTCTCACAGGTGTCTACATCTATGGCTACACCTTC
TRBV27,once,TRBJ1-1,-,CASSVVMNTEAFF,TGTGCCAGCAGCGTAGTCATGAACACTGAAGCTTTCTTT
TRBV4-2,-,TRBJ1-5,TRBD1,CASSRGTGTNQPQHF,TGTGCCAGCAGCCGGGGGACAGGGACAAATCAGCCCCAGCATTTT
TRBV10-3,-,TRBJ1-2,-,CAISESKGDGYTF,TGTGCCATCAGTGAGTCAAAAGGGGATGGCTACACCTTC
TRBV6-5,-,TRBJ2-3,TRBD1,CASSSDQGVGQYF,TGTGCCAGCAGTTCGGACCAGGGGGTAGGGCAGTATTTT
TRBV5-1,-,TRBJ2-2,TRBD2,CASSLAGGGTGELFF,TGCGCCAGCAGTTTAGCGGGGGGAGGGACCGGGGAGCTGTTTTTT
TRBV23-1,once,TRBJ2-7,-,CASSQRQGWGHEQYF,TGCGCCAGCAGTCAAAGGCAGGGGTGGGGCCACGAGCAGTACTTC
TRBV4-1,-,TRBJ2-2,TRBD2,CASSTWEGIAGELFF,TGCGCCAGCAGCACCTGGGAGGGGATCGCCGGGGAGCTGTTTTTT
TRBV2,-,TRBJ1-1,TRBD1,CASIPGQGYTNTEAFF,TGTGCCAGCATACCGGGACAGGGTTATACGAACACTGAAGCTTTCTTT
TRBV9,-,TRBJ2-5,TRBD1,CASSGYRGRLKTQYF,TGTGCCAGCAGCGGATACAGGGGGCGCTTAAAGACCCAGTACTTC
TRBV30,-,TRBJ1-2,-,CASPLRGYGYTF,TGTGCCTCTCCCCTCCGGGGCTATGGCTACACCTTC
TRBV30,-,TRBJ1-2,-,CACWRGYGYTF,TGTGCCTGTTGGAGGGGCTATGGCTACACCTTC
TRBV10-1,-,TRBJ2-7,TRBD1,CASSDRWGQGSSYEQYF,TGCGCCAGCAGTGACAGGTGGGGACAGGGGAGTTCCTACGAGCAGTACTTC
TRBV18,-,TRBJ1-5,TRBD1,CASSLGQANQPQHF,TGTGCCAGCTCACTGGGACAGGCTAATCAGCCCCAGCATTTT
TRBV7-9,once,TRBJ1-4,TRBD1,CASSTADRVNEKLFF,TGTGCCAGCAGCACCGCGGACAGGGTTAATGAAAAACTGTTTTTT
TRBV29-1,-,TRBJ2-5,TRBD1,CSVDTRTGSHF,TGCAGCGTTGATACGAGGACAGGGAGCCACTTC
TRBV5-1,few,TRBJ1-5,TRBD1,CASSKTGSQPQHF,TGCGCCAGCAGTAAGACAGGGAGTCAGCCCCAGCATTTT
TRBV15,-,TRBJ1-5,-,CATHGGSRGIGYSNQPQHF,TGTGCCACCCACGGAGGGAGCCGGGGTATAGGGTATAGCAATCAGCCCCAGCATTTT
TRBV19,-,TRBJ1-6,TRBD1,CASRQGLGSYNSPLHF,TGTGCCAGCCGACAGGGGTTGGGCTCCTATAATTCACCCCTCCACTTT
TRBV19,few,TRBJ1-4,-,CASSPRGATNEKLFF,TGTGCCAGTAGTCCCAGGGGTGCTACTAATGAAAAACTGTTTTTT
TRBV28,few,TRBJ1-1,-,CASSLLSVGRVNTEAFF,TGTGCCAGCAGTTTATTATCGGTTGGCAGGGTGAACACTGAAGCTTTCTTT
TRBV2,-,TRBJ2-7,-,CASKYAEQYF,TGTGCCAGCAAGTACGCGGAGCAGTACTTC
TRBV20-1,-,TRBJ2-5,-,CSARRETQYF,TGCAGTGCTAGACGGGAGACCCAGTACTTC
TRBV6-6,once,TRBJ1-2,TRBD1,CASRFRGNYGYTF,TGTGCCAGCAGGTTCAGGGGGAACTATGGCTACACCTTC
TRBV5-4,-,TRBJ2-4,-,CASSYQGVGGNIQYF,TGTGCCAGCAGCTACCAGGGTGTGGGTGGCAACATTCAGTACTTC
TRBV23-1,-,TRBJ1-2,-,CASTSPELGQHGYTF,TGCGCCAGCACCTCACCCGAATTAGGACAGCACGGCTACACCTTC
TRBV7-8,-,TRBJ2-2,-,CASSSTGQSTGELFF,TGTGCCAGCAGCTCTACAGGACAGAGCACCGGGGAGCTGTTTTTT
TRBV28,-,TRBJ1-4,-,CASTQIGGASEKLFF,TGTGCCAGCACCCAGATAGGGGGGGCTTCGGAAAAACTGTTTTTT
TRBV20-1,-,TRBJ2-3,-,CSAPLPDTQYF,TGCAGTGCTCCCCTCCCAGATACGCAGTATTTT
TRBV27,-,TRBJ1-4,TRBD1,CASSQGEVVFF,TGTGCCAGCAGTCAGGGGGAGGTGGTGTTTTTT
TRBV4-1,-,TRBJ2-7,-,CASSLLTGLSYEQYF,TGCGCCAGCAGCCTTTTAACAGGGCTTTCCTACGAGCAGTACTTC
TRBV6-5,-,TRBJ2-5,TRBD2,CASGGLAGGETQYF,TGTGCCAGCGGCGGACTAGCGGGGGGAGAGACCCAGTACTTC
TRBV6-1,-,TRBJ1-5,-,CASSEAHGRGGQPQHF,TGTGCCAGCAGTGAAGCGCATGGTAGGGGTGGACAGCCCCAGCATTTT
TRBV10-3,-,TRBJ2-1,TRBD2,CAIRAGTSGAYNEQFF,TGTGCCATCAGGGCCGGGACTAGCGGGGCATACAATGAGCAGTTCTTC
TRBV7-8,-,TRBJ1-5,-,CASSRFQYQPQHF,TGTGCCAGCAGCCGATTCCAGTACCAGCCCCAGCATTTT
TRBV27,-,TRBJ2-2,TRBD2,CASRLSGGKNTGELFF,TGTGCCAGCAGACTTAGCGGGGGAAAGAACACCGGGGAGCTGTTTTTT
TRBV6-5,-,TRBJ2-5,-,CASSYSQGETQYF,TGTGCCAGCAGTTACAGCCAGGGGGAGACCCAGTACTTC
TRBV7-9,-,TRBJ1-5,-,CNTMGGKGSNQPQHF,TGCAACACAATGGGGGGTAAGGGTAGCAATCAGCCCCAGCATTTT
TRBV5-6,-,TRBJ1-2,-,CASSWRRGANYGYTF,TGTGCCAGCAGCTGGCGTCGGGGGGCTAACTATGGCTACACCTTC
TRBV7-9,-,TRBJ2-3,-,CASSLAPRSTDTQYF,TGTGCCAGCAGCTTAGCGCCGCGAAGCACAGATACGCAGTATTTT
TRBV4-2,-,TRBJ2-2,-,CASSQESLPNTGELFF,TGTGCCAGCAGCCAAGAATCACTACCGAACACCGGGGAGCTGTTTTTT
TRBV2,-,TRBJ1-6,-,CASSDFSADSPLHF,TGTGCCAGCAGTGATTTCAGCGCTGATTCACCCCTCCACTTT
TRBV27,-,TRBJ1-2,TRBD1,CASSLTGGYGYTF,TGTGCCAGCAGTTTGACAGGGGGCTATGGCTACACCTTC
TRBV2,few,TRBJ2-7,-,CASSVALRDEQYF,TGTGCCAGCAGTGTAGCTCTGCGGGACGAGCAGTACTTC
TRBV30,-,TRBJ1-2,TRBD1,CAWSVTGTGGIYGYTF,TGTGCCTGGAGTGTAACGGGGACAGGGGGAATCTATGGCTACACCTTC
TRBV6-6,-,TRBJ2-3,TRBD2,CASRDPSGGAPDTQYF,TGTGCCAGCAGGGACCCAAGCGGGGGGGCCCCAGATACGCAGTATTTT
TRBV6-5,-,TRBJ1-6,-,CASSYSIPGSGSPLHF,TGTGCCAGCAGTTACTCTATTCCGGGATCGGGTTCACCCCTCCACTTT
TRBV15,-,TRBJ1-6,-,CATSRVAINSPLHF,TGTGCCACCAGCAGAGTCGCGATTAATTCACCCCTCCACTTT
TRBV4-1,-,TRBJ1-5,-,CASSGGAFHNQPQHF,TGCGCCAGCAGCGGGGGGGCCTTCCATAATCAGCCCCAGCATTTT